This T cell receptor beta chain was sequenced in a study of CD8 T cells in Susac syndrome. Study-wide results and caveats: The study admitted that it had a relatively small number of individuals in its TCR sequencing and HLA analysis.

CD8+ and CD4+ T cells circulating in blood were sequenced for TCR beta. The CD8+ and CD4+ T cells were negatively isolated, with the TEMRA cells enriched by FACS. The RNA, about 0.45 to 1 ug, was put through reverse transcription using random hexamers. TCRdb re-called the immunoSEQ multiplex PCR reads through MiXCR, storing one row per CDR3 protein. The table lists 45,000 to 60,000 distinct CDR3 sequences, 93% of them singletons. The table lists this clonotype with a count of one. Antigen unknown. CDR1 is SQVTM and CDR2 is ANQGSEA in the germline V gene. CDR3 size: 15 residues. V dropped 6 bases and J dropped 1; count of bases not matched to a gene: 11.

This receptor was identified in a human donor with multiple sclerosis. This rearrangement joins TRBV29-1 to TRBJ1-2; 7 bases line up with TRBD1. Source material: CD8+ T cells from PBMCs. The CDR3 region has the DNA TGCAGCGTAATCCAACAGGGGCCGGTTAACTATGGCTACACCTTC. Translated, it gives CSVIQQGPVNYGYTF.